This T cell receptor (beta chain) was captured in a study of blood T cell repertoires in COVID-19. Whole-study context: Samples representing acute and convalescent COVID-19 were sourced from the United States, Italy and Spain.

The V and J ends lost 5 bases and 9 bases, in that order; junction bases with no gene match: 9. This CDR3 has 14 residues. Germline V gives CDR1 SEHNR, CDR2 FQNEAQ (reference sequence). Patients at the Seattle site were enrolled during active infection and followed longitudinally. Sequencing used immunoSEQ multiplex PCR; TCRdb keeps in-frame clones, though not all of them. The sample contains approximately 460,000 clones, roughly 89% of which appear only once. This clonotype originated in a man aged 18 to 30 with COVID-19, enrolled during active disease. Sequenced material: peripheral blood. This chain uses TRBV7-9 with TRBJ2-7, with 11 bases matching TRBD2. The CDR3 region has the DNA TGTGCCAGCAGCAGGGGACTAGCGGAGGGGGCGCAGTACTTC. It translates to CASSRGLAEGAQYF.